This TCR beta chain was retrieved from a study of regulatory T cells in long-lasting Graves disease. Broader study findings: The small sample size may have reduced accuracy.

V trimming: 7 bases; J trimming: 4 bases; junction bases outside the gene matches: 17. This CDR3 region has 18 residues. Note on this clonotype: Its matching antigen is unknown.

Documented time point: newly diagnosed GD, antithyroid drugs for less than 3 months. Scientists built the TCR library using RNA that was extracted from PBMCs. An endocrinology department in Xi'an, China, recruited the patients. HTBI primers from iRepertoire and Arm-PCR of CDR3 regions yielded the TCR beta libraries. TCRdb used MiXCR to reprocess the multiplex PCR reads, holding one entry per CDR3 protein. The sample includes about 530,000 distinct CDR3 sequences, about 16% of them seen just once. The data were also submitted as part of a second study, on T cells in Graves' hyperthyroidism and ophthalmopathy. This second study says: An absence of ophthalmopathy progression within 18 months meant stable Graves' hyperthyroidism. Carried out on the TCR CDR3, a first-round RT-PCR used the HTBI primer set.

This TCR came from a middle-aged woman with Graves disease. The chain recombines TRBV12-3 or TRBV12-4 with TRBJ1-5; 9 bases are shared with TRBD1. The source was peripheral blood mononuclear cells (PBMCs), collected at new diagnosis, from a patient treated with antithyroid drugs. CDR3: CASTEVVSGTGLNQPQHF. The CDR3 DNA reads as TGTGCCAGCACCGAGGTCGTATCCGGGACAGGGTTAAATCAGCCCCAGCATTTT.